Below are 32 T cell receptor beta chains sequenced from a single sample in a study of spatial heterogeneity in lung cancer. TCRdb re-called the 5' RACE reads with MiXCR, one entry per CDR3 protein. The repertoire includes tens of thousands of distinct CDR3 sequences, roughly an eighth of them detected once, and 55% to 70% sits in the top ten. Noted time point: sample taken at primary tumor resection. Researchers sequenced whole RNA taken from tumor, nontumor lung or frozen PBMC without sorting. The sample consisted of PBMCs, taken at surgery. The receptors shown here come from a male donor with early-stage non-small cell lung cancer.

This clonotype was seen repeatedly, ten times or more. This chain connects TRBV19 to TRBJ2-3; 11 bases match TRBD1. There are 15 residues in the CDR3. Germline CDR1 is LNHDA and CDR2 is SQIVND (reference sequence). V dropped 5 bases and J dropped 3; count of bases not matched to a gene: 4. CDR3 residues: CASSARDRGTDTQYF. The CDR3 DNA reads TGTGCCAGTAGTGCCCGGGACAGGGGGACAGATACGCAGTATTTT.

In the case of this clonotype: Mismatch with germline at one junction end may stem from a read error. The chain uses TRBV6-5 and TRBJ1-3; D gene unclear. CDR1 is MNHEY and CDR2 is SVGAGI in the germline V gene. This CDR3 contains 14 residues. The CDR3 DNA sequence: TGTGTCAGCAGTTACGGTCCCTCTGGAAACACCATATATTTT. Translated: CVSSYGPSGNTIYF.

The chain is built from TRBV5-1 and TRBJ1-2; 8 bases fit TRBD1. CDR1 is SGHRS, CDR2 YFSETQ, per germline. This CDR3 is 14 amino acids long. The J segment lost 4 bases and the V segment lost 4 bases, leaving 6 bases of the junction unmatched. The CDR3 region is CASSTGQGAYGYTF. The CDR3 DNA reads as TGCGCCAGCAGCACCGGACAGGGAGCCTATGGCTACACCTTC.

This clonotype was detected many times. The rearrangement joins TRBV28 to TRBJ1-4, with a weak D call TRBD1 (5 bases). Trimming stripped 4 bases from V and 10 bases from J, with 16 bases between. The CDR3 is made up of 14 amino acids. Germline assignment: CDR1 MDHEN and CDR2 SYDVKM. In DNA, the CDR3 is TGTGCCAGCAGTTCCCGGGAGACAGATGCAAAACTGTTTTTT. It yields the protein CASSSRETDAKLFF.

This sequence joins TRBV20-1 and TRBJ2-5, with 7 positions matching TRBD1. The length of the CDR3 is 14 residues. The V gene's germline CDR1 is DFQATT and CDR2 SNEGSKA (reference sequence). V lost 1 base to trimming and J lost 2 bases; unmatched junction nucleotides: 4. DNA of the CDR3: TGCAGTGCTAGAGCTCCGGGACAGCAAGAGACCCAGTACTTC. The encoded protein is CSARAPGQQETQYF.

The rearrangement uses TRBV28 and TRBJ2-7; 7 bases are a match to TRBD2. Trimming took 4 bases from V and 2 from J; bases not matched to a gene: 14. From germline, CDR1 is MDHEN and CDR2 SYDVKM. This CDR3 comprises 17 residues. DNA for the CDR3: TGTGCCAGCAGTTCCGGATTGGGGCGGGAGCTAGCCTACGAGCAGTACTTC. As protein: CASSSGLGRELAYEQYF. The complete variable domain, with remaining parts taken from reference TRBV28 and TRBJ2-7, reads DVKVTQSSRYLVKRTGEKVFLECVQDMDHENMFWYRQDPGLGLRLIYFSYDVKMKEKGDIPEGYSVSREKKERFSLILESASTNQTSMYLCASSSGLGRELAYEQYFGPGTRLTVT.

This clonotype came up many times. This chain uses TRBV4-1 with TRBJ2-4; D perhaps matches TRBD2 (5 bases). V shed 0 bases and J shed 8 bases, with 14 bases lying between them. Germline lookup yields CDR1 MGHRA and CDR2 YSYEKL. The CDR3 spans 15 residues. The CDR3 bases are TGCGCCAGCAGCCAAGATCGGGGATACCCCCACATTCAGTACTTC. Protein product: CASSQDRGYPHIQYF.

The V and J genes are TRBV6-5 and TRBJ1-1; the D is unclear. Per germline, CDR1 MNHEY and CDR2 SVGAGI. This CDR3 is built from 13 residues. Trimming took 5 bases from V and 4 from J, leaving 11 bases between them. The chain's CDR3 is CASSQRTRTEAFF. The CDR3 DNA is TGTGCCAGCAGTCAACGGACGCGCACTGAAGCTTTCTTT.

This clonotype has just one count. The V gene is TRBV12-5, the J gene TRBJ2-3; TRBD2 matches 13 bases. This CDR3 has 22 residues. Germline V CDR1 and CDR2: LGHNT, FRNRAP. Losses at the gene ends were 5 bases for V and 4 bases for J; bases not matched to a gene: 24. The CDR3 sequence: CASGPYSRGGLAGFGSADTQYF. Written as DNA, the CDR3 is TGTGCTAGTGGTCCCTATTCCCGGGGGGGACTAGCGGGGTTCGGTTCTGCAGATACGCAGTATTTT.

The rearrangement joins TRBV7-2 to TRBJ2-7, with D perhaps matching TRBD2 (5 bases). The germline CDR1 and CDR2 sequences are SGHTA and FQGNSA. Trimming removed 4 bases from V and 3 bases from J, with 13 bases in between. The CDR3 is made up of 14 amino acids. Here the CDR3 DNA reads TGTGCCAGCAGCTACAATTACCGGGACTACGAGCAGTACTTC. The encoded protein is CASSYNYRDYEQYF.

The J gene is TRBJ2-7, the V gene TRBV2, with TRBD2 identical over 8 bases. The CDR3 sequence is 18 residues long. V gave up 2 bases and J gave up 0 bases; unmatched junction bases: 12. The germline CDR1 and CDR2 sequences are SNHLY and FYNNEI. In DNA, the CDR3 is TGTGCCAGCAGTGAATTCTCCCCTAGCGGGCAAATCTCCTACGAGCAGTACTTC. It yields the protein CASSEFSPSGQISYEQYF.

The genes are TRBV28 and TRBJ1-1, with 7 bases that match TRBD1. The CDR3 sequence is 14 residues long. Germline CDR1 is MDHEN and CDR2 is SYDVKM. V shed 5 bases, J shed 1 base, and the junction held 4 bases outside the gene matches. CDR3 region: CASSPGQRNTEAFF. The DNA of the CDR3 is TGTGCCAGCAGTCCGGGACAGCGGAACACTGAAGCTTTCTTT.

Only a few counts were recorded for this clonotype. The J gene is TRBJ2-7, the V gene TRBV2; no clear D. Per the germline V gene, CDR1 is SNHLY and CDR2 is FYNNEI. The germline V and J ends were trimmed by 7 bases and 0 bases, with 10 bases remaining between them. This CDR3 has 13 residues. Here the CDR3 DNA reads TGTGCCAGCAAGGGTGGCTTCTCCTACGAGCAGTACTTC. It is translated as CASKGGFSYEQYF.

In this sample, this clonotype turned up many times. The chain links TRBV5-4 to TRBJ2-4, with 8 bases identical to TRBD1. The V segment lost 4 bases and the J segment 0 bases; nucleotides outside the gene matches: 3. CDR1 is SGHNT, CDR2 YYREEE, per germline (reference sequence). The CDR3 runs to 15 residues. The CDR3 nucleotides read TGTGCCAGCAGCCCGACAGGGGTAGCCAAAAACATTCAGTACTTC. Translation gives CASSPTGVAKNIQYF.

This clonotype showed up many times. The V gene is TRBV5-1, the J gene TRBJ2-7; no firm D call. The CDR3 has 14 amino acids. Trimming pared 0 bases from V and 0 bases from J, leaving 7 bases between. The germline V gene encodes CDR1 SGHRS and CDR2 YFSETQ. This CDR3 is CASSLEASSYEQYF. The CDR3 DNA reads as TGCGCCAGCAGCTTGGAGGCGAGCTCCTACGAGCAGTACTTC.

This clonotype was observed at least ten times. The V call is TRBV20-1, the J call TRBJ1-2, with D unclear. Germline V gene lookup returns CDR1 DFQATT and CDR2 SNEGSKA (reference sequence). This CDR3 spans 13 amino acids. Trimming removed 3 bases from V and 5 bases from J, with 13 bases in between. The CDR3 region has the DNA TGCAGTGCTAGGCTTGTGGGGATTTATGGCTACACCTTC. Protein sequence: CSARLVGIYGYTF.

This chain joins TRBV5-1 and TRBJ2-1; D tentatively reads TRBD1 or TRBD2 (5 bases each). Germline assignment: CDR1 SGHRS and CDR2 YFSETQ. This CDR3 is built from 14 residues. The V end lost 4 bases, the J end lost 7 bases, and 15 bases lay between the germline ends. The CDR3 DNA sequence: TGCGCCAGCAGCCTAGGGACGAAAGGAAATGAGCAGTTCTTC. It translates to CASSLGTKGNEQFF.

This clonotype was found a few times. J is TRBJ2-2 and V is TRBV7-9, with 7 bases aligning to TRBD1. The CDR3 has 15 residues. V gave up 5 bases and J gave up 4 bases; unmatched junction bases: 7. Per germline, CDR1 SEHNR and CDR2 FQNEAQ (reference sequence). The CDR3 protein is CASSAYRGGTGELFF. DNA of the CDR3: TGTGCCAGCAGCGCCTACAGGGGCGGCACCGGGGAGCTGTTTTTT.

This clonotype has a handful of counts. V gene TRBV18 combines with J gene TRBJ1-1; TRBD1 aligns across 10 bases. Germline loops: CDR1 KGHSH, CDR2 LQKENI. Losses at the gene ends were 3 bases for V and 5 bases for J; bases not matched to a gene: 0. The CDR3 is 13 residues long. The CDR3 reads CASSPGQGTEAFF. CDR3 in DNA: TGTGCCAGCTCACCGGGACAGGGGACTGAAGCTTTCTTT.

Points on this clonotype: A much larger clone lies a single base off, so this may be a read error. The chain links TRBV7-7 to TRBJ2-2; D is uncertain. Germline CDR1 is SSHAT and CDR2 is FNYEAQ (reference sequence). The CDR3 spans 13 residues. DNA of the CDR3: TGTGCTAACAGTTATAGCTGGACCGGGGAGCTGTTTTTT. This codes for CANSYSWTGELFF.

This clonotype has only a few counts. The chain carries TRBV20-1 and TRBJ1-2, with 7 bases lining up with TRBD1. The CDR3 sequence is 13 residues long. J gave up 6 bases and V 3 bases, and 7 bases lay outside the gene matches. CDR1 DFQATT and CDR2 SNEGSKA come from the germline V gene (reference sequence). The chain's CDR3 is CSASKQGLDGYTF. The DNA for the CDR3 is TGCAGTGCTAGTAAACAGGGGTTGGATGGCTACACCTTC.

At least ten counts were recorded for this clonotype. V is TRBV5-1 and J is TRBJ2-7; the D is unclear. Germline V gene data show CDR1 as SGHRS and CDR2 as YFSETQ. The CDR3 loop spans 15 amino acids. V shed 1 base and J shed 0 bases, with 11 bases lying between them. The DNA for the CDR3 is TGCGCCAGCAGCTTGAATCTGGGTTCCTCCTACGAGCAGTACTTC. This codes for CASSLNLGSSYEQYF.

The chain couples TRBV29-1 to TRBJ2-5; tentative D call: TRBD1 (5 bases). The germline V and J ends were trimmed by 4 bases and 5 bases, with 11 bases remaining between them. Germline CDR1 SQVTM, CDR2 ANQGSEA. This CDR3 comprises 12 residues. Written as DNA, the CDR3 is TGCAGCGTTGTAGGGGCCGCGGAGACCCAGTACTTC. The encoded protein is CSVVGAAETQYF.

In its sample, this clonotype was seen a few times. DNA of the CDR3: TGTGCCAGCAGTTTATCGAGGGAGGAGTCACCCCTCCACTTT. Translated, it gives CASSLSREESPLHF. The chain employs TRBV27 and TRBJ1-6, with unresolved D. The CDR3 spans 14 residues. V dropped 0 bases and J dropped 10 bases, with 10 bases sitting between them. The germline V gene encodes CDR1 MNHEY and CDR2 SMNVEV (reference sequence).

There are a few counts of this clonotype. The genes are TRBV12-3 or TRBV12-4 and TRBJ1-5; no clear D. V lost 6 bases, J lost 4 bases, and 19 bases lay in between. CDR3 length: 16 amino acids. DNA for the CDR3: TGTGCCAGCAGCTTAATCCCAGAGGAGTCAAATCAGCCCCAGCATTTT. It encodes CASSLIPEESNQPQHF.

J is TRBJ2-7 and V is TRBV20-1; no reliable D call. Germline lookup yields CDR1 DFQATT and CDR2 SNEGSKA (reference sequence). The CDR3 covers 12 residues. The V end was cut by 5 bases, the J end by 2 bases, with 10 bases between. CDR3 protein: CSALWTTYEQYF. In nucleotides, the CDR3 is TGCAGTGCTCTCTGGACGACCTACGAGCAGTACTTC.

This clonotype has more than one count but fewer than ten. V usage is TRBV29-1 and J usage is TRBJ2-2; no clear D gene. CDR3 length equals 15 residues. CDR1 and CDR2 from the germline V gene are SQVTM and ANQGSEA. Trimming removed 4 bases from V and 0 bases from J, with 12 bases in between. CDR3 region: CSVGNRAANTGELFF. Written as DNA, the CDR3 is TGCAGCGTTGGAAATAGGGCCGCGAACACCGGGGAGCTGTTTTTT.

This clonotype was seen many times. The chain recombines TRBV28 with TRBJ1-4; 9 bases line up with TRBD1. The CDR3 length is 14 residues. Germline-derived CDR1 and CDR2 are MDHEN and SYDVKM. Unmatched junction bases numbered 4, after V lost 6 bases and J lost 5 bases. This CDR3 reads CASSVGTGNEKLFF. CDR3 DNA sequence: TGTGCCAGCAGCGTAGGGACAGGGAATGAAAAACTGTTTTTT.

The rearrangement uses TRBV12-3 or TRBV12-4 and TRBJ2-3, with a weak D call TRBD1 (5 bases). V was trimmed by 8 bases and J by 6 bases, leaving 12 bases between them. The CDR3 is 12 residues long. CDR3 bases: TGTGCCAGCGGGGCTTTGGTGGATACGCAGTATTTT. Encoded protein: CASGALVDTQYF.

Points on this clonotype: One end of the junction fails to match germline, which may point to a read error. CDR3 region: CASSELAGVGDTRYF. In nucleotides, the CDR3 is TGTGCCAGCAGTGAGCTAGCGGGAGTGGGAGATACGCGGTATTTT. The chain carries TRBV2 and TRBJ2-3; 10 nucleotides match TRBD2. Germline lookup yields CDR1 SNHLY and CDR2 FYNNEI. The CDR3 covers 15 residues.

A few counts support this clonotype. This CDR3 is CASSHPAAGEKLFF. The DNA for the CDR3 is TGTGCCAGCAGCCACCCAGCGGCAGGTGAAAAACTGTTTTTT. This chain connects TRBV2 to TRBJ1-4, with D uncertain. The CDR3 sequence is 14 residues long. CDR1 is SNHLY and CDR2 is FYNNEI in the germline V gene. The ends were cut back, 6 bases at V and 7 bases at J, with 15 bases in the middle.

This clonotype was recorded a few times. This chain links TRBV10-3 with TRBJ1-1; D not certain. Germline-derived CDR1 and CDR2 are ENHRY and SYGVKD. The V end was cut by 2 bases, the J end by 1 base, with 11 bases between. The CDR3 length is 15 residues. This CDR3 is CAISELSPRNTEAFF. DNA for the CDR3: TGTGCCATCAGTGAGCTAAGCCCCAGGAACACTGAAGCTTTCTTT.